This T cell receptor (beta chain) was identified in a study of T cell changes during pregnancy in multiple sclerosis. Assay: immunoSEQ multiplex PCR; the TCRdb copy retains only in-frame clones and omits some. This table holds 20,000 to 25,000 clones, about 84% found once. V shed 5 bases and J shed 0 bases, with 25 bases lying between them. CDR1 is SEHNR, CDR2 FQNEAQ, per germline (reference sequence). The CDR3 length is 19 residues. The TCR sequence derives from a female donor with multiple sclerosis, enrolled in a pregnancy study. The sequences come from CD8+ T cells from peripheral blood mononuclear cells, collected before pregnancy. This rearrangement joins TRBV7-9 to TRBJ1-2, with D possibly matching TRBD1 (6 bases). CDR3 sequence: CASSPLQGVNKVPNYGYTF. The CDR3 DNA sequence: TGTGCCAGCAGCCCTTTACAGGGTGTTAACAAGGTACCTAACTATGGCTACACCTTC. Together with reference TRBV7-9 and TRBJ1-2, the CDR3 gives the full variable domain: DTGVSQNPRHKITKRGQNVTFRCDPISEHNRLYWYRQTLGQGPEFLTYFQNEAQLEKSRLLSDRFSAERPKGSFSTLEIQRTEQGDSAMYLCASSPLQGVNKVPNYGYTFGSGTRLTVV.